This entry concerns a single TCR beta chain. The antigen it binds to is not known. Per-nucleotide qualities are absent, and no much larger clonotype sits a single base away. These data originate in a study of response to subunit inactivated influenza vaccine (dated by TCRdb to between 2017 and 2018). At the level of the whole study: The study used deep quantitative T cell receptor repertoire profiling to track responses to a trivalent subunit inactivated influenza vaccine.

Beyond this particular receptor, the publication reports: The authors suggested that each seasonal influenza vaccination may recruit only a limited number of new T cells.

Libraries were made using RT-PCR. Reads for this sample came from an Illumina HiSeq 2500. TCRdb trimmed public reads at Q25 via fastp, called clones via MiXCR and kept in-frame beta chains. Identical CDR3 proteins give one entry, which carries the most common genes and DNA. Across this sample there are 600,000 to 850,000 distinct CDR3 sequences, with 14% seen only once. Of the sample, 7.6% is held by the ten largest clones. This receptor was obtained from a man in his fifties or sixties who received an inactivated influenza vaccine. Donor details come from another sample of the same person, matched by shared clones. The sample consisted of PBMCs from blood, taken 14 days before vaccination.

The nucleotide sequence reads as follows: TGTGCCAGCAGTTCCGTGATAATAGGTGGCACAGATACGCAGTATTTT. Its coded protein is CASSSVIIGGTDTQYF. The V and J segments used are TRBV6-5 and TRBJ2-3; the D gene remains uncertain. The CDR3 goes from the cysteine to the phenylalanine over 16 residues. The only DNA kept is the CDR3, 48 bases in frame from the first base. Deletion took 4 bases off V and 1 base off J, with a span of 15 bases between the germline ends. For CDR1 and CDR2, the germline V gene lists MNHEY and SVGAGI.